These 18 T cell receptor beta chains came from one sample sequenced in a study of molecular identifiers for immune sequencing clone quantification. MiXCR was run by TCRdb on the PCR reads, yielding one entry per CDR3 protein. The sample carries 300,000 to 350,000 distinct CDR3 sequences, about 21% recorded once. The specimen sequenced was naive CD8+ T cells from blood, with Jurkat cell RNA spiked in. Noted subset: FACS-sorted CD8+CD4-CCR7+CD45RA+ naive T cells. The receptors were sampled from a human donor in good health. Some libraries in this study had Jurkat cell RNA spiked in.

This clonotype was counted ten times or more. The J gene is TRBJ2-3, the V gene TRBV4-1; D possibly corresponds to TRBD1 (5 bases). The CDR3 sequence is 15 residues long. Germline V gene data show CDR1 as MGHRA and CDR2 as YSYEKL. The V end was cut by 2 bases, the J end by 0 bases, with 9 bases between. The CDR3 sequence: CASSQTRQSTDTQYF. The CDR3 bases are TGCGCCAGCAGCCAAACGAGACAGAGCACAGATACGCAGTATTTT.

A note on this clonotype: A much larger clone differs by one base, so this may be a read error. The chain recombines TRBV7-2 with TRBJ1-2, with D hard to call. The length of the CDR3 is 17 residues. CDR1 SGHTA and CDR2 FQGNSA come from the germline V gene. CDR3 in DNA: TGTGCCAACAGCTTAGCGATGGCAGACGCAACGGACTATGGCTACACCTTC. This gives the protein CANSLAMADATDYGYTF.

This clonotype was detected ten times or more. The V gene is TRBV7-9, the J gene TRBJ1-5; 10 nucleotides match TRBD1. The CDR3 is made up of 16 amino acids. Germline assignment: CDR1 SEHNR and CDR2 FQNEAQ (reference sequence). The V and J ends lost 0 bases and 1 base, in that order; junction bases with no gene match: 0. CDR3 protein: CASSLADRGSNQPQHF. The CDR3 DNA reads TGTGCCAGCAGCTTAGCGGACAGGGGGAGCAATCAGCCCCAGCATTTT.

The J gene is TRBJ2-7, the V gene TRBV20-1; 7 positions match TRBD2. This CDR3 is 14 amino acids long. CDR1 and CDR2 from the germline V gene are DFQATT and SNEGSKA (reference sequence). V lost 5 bases, J lost 2 bases, and 9 bases stayed unmatched. CDR3 in amino acids: CSARGVGSPYEQYF. The CDR3 DNA follows: TGCAGTGCTCGGGGGGTGGGGAGCCCCTACGAGCAGTACTTC.

As for this clonotype: A much larger clone lies a single base off, so this may be a read error. The rearrangement joins TRBV6-2 or TRBV6-3 to TRBJ1-5; 11 bases line up with TRBD1. The germline CDR1 and CDR2 sequences are MNHEY and SVGEGT. Trimming at V came to 0 bases and at J to 9 bases, leaving 4 bases not matched to a gene. There are 15 residues in the CDR3. The CDR3 sequence is CASSYSGQGDRPQHF. CDR3 nucleotide sequence: TGTGCCAGCAGTTACTCGGGACAGGGGGATCGGCCCCAGCATTTT.

This chain links TRBV11-2 with TRBJ2-1; the D gene is possibly TRBD2 (7 bases). The CDR3 is made up of 22 amino acids. The germline V and J ends were trimmed by 5 bases and 3 bases, with 35 bases remaining between them. Per the germline V gene, CDR1 is SGHAT and CDR2 is FQNNGV. The CDR3 is CASSPAPSYGGTNLRGYNEQFF. The CDR3 nucleotides read TGTGCCAGCAGCCCCGCGCCCTCTTACGGGGGGACAAACCTGCGGGGCTACAATGAGCAGTTCTTC. Together with reference TRBV11-2 and TRBJ2-1, the CDR3 gives the full variable domain: EAGVAQSPRYKIIEKRQSVAFWCNPISGHATLYWYQQILGQGPKLLIQFQNNGVVDDSQLPKDRFSAERLKGVDSTLKIQPAKLEDSAVYLCASSPAPSYGGTNLRGYNEQFFGPGTRLTVL.

The genes are TRBV30 and TRBJ2-1, with 9 positions matching TRBD2. V gave up 2 bases and J gave up 2 bases; unmatched junction bases: 10. The CDR3 spans 17 residues. From germline, CDR1 is GTSNPN and CDR2 SVGIG (reference sequence). The CDR3 DNA reads as TGTGCCTGGAGTCTTAGCGGGAGAAGAGGGGCCTACAATGAGCAGTTCTTC. Translated: CAWSLSGRRGAYNEQFF.

Only a few counts were recorded for this clonotype. The chain has TRBV19 and TRBJ2-2, with D possibly being TRBD2 (6 bases). V lost 5 bases to trimming and J lost 4 bases, with 14 bases between them. The germline gives CDR1 LNHDA, CDR2 SQIVND (reference sequence). The CDR3 consists of 15 residues. CDR3 in amino acids: CASSPLQGGTGELFF. The CDR3 coding sequence is TGTGCCAGTAGTCCCCTTCAGGGAGGCACCGGGGAGCTGTTTTTT.

Of note for this clonotype: Possible read error: a much larger clone is one base away. The J gene is TRBJ2-7, the V gene TRBV29-1; D unclear. This CDR3 region has 14 residues. Germline V gene lookup returns CDR1 SQVTM and CDR2 ANQGSEA. CDR3 nucleotide sequence: TGCGGCGTTGAGAATCTTAACAGAGAAGGCGAGCAGTACTTC. Translation gives CGVENLNREGEQYF.

V gene TRBV29-1 combines with J gene TRBJ1-1; a possible D gene is TRBD1 (5 bases). The CDR3 length is 15 residues. With 4 bases removed from V and 5 bases from J, the gap between germline ends came to 20 bases. The V gene's germline CDR1 is SQVTM and CDR2 ANQGSEA. This CDR3 is CSVARRWGDRTEAFF. The CDR3 region has the DNA TGCAGCGTTGCCCGAAGGTGGGGCGATCGGACTGAAGCTTTCTTT. Looking up the rest from reference TRBV29-1 and TRBJ1-1 gives the full variable domain: SAVISQKPSRDICQRGTSLTIQCQVDSQVTMMFWYRQQPGQSLTLIATANQGSEATYESGFVIDKFPISRPNLTFSTLTVSNMSPEDSSIYLCSVARRWGDRTEAFFGQGTRLTVV.

To note about this clonotype: Mismatch with germline at one junction end may stem from a read error. This chain links TRBV10-3 with TRBJ1-1; TRBD1 is a possible D gene (6 bases). Germline V gene lookup returns CDR1 ENHRY and CDR2 SYGVKD. CDR3 length: 12 amino acids. CDR3 bases: TGTGTCATCAGTGGAGGGGGGGTAGAAGCTTTCTTT. Its translation is CVISGGGVEAFF.

This clonotype was found many times. This chain uses TRBV7-9 with TRBJ2-7; 9 positions match TRBD1. Germline V CDR1 and CDR2: SEHNR, FQNEAQ (reference sequence). This CDR3 spans 15 amino acids. V was pared by 1 base and J by 2 bases, with 3 bases of the junction left unmatched. In DNA form, the CDR3 reads TGTGCCAGCAGCTTAGTTGGGACAGGGACCTACGAGCAGTACTTC. Protein sequence: CASSLVGTGTYEQYF.

Note on this clonotype: This may be a read error: a much more frequent sequence differs by one nucleotide. This is likely a read error, given that the CDR3 carries no conserved phenylalanine or tryptophan at its end. The V call is TRBV7-6, the J call TRBJ2-2; weak D call: TRBD2 (5 bases). V was shortened by 6 bases and J by 0 bases, with 11 bases between the two germline ends. Per germline, CDR1 SGHVS and CDR2 FNYEAQ. The CDR3 spans 15 residues. The CDR3 reads CASRRGLTNTGELFL. CDR3 coding DNA: TGTGCCAGCAGACGAGGACTGACGAACACCGGGGAGCTGTTTCTT.

The table lists this clonotype with many counts. This chain uses TRBV25-1 with TRBJ1-2; a weak D match, TRBD1 (6 bases). CDR3 length: 14 amino acids. The V gene's germline CDR1 is MGHDK and CDR2 SYGVNS. Trimming pared 6 bases from V and 1 base from J, leaving 12 bases between. CDR3: CASRPGGGNYGYTF. CDR3 nucleotides: TGTGCCAGCAGGCCCGGGGGCGGTAACTATGGCTACACCTTC.

This clonotype occurred many times. The chain recombines TRBV7-3 with TRBJ1-3, with TRBD1 as a possible D gene (5 bases). With 5 bases removed from V and 0 bases from J, the gap between germline ends came to 11 bases. The CDR3 runs 15 residues. CDR1 and CDR2 (germline): SGHTA, FQGTGA. The CDR3 sequence: CASSPQADSGNTIYF. The DNA for the CDR3 is TGTGCCAGCAGCCCACAGGCCGACTCTGGAAACACCATATATTTT.

This clonotype was recorded at least ten times. The chain recombines TRBV12-3 or TRBV12-4 with TRBJ2-5, with 8 nucleotides matching TRBD1. V trimming: 7 bases; J trimming: 3 bases; junction bases outside the gene matches: 4. The CDR3 extends over 13 amino acids. The CDR3 here is CASTLTGEETQYF. CDR3 in DNA: TGTGCCAGCACCCTGACAGGGGAAGAGACCCAGTACTTC.

This clonotype was seen many times. In DNA, the CDR3 is TGTGCCAGCAGAGAACCGGGTCCCCGGCAGGCAGATACGCAGTATTTT. Translating gives CASREPGPRQADTQYF. V gene TRBV6-6 combines with J gene TRBJ2-3; D call uncertain. This CDR3 contains 16 residues. V was shortened by 6 bases and J by 4 bases, with 20 bases between the two germline ends. In germline, CDR1 is MNHNY, CDR2 SVGAGI (reference sequence).

This clonotype was counted many times. J is TRBJ2-7 and V is TRBV7-9; 7 nucleotides align to TRBD1. CDR3 size: 13 residues. Germline V gene data show CDR1 as SEHNR and CDR2 as FQNEAQ (reference sequence). V was clipped by 6 bases and J by 7 bases; unmatched bases: 9. The DNA for the CDR3 is TGTGCCAGCAGTCCCGGGACAGCTTTTGAGCAGTACTTC. Translation: CASSPGTAFEQYF.